One and the same sample provided the 26 T cell receptor beta chains below, sequenced in a study of sequential checkpoint blockade in melanoma (dated by TCRdb to the late 2010s). The treatment or condition label corresponds to: randomized to nivolumab then ipilimumab (arm A) or the reverse (arm B). The library was obtained by the immunoSEQ multiplex PCR assay. TCRdb retrieved this table from immuneACCESS and kept in-frame rearrangements only. Not all clones are present; in checked studies, unresolved V genes account for under half, and no reason is known for the remainder. Here the sample has tens of thousands of clones; about 89% occur a single time. The ten largest make up around 15% of the sample. Sequenced here: CD8+ T cells sorted from blood (inferred from file names), sampled from a patient given nivolumab and ipilimumab in sequence. Receptor source: a human donor with melanoma.

This chain links TRBV7-2 with TRBJ1-1; the D is unclear. The germline V gene has CDR1 SGHTA and CDR2 FQGNSA. Trimming removed 5 bases from V and 0 bases from J, with 13 bases in between. The CDR3 loop spans 15 amino acids. The CDR3 here is CASSHSRSLNTEAFF. In DNA form, the CDR3 reads TGTGCCAGCAGCCATTCGAGGAGCTTGAACACTGAAGCTTTCTTT.

This chain connects TRBV27 to TRBJ2-3; D perhaps matches TRBD2 (7 bases). The length of the CDR3 is 13 residues. Germline V gene data show CDR1 as MNHEY and CDR2 as SMNVEV (reference sequence). V lost 8 bases and J lost 2, with 11 bases in between. The CDR3 DNA is TGTGCCAGCGGGGGGGGGCCCACAGATACGCAGTATTTT. Translated: CASGGGPTDTQYF.

The J gene is TRBJ2-3, the V gene TRBV13; D is undetermined. The CDR3 runs to 12 residues. The V gene lost 1 base and the J gene lost 4 bases, with 3 bases spanning the gap. Germline CDR1 is PRHDT and CDR2 is FYEKMQ (reference sequence). CDR3: CASSLAPDTQYF. DNA of the CDR3: TGTGCCAGCAGCTTAGCTCCAGATACGCAGTATTTT.

The J gene is TRBJ2-1, the V gene TRBV11-1; the D is unclear. Germline values: CDR1 SGHAT, CDR2 FQDESV (reference sequence). Trimming shortened V by 5 bases and J by 10 bases, and 18 bases separated the two germline ends. The length of the CDR3 is 14 residues. CDR3: CASSPSALSGEQFF. The CDR3 DNA sequence: TGTGCCAGCAGCCCAAGCGCACTTAGTGGGGAGCAGTTCTTC.

The V gene is TRBV13, the J gene TRBJ2-3, with 12 bases matching TRBD1. Trimming at V came to 5 bases and at J to 3 bases, leaving 6 bases not matched to a gene. The CDR3 has 16 amino acids. Looked up from germline, CDR1 is PRHDT and CDR2 is FYEKMQ (reference sequence). The CDR3 DNA reads as TGTGCCAGCAGCCCCCGGGACAGGGGGCGGACAGATACGCAGTATTTT. Its translation is CASSPRDRGRTDTQYF.

With regard to this clone: Other DNA sequences in the sample encode the same CDR3. The chain recombines TRBV19 with TRBJ1-1; maybe TRBD1 (5 bases). Germline assignment: CDR1 LNHDA and CDR2 SQIVND (reference sequence). V lost 3 bases and J lost 3, with 11 bases in between. The CDR3 spans 14 residues. The CDR3 bases are TGTGCCAGTAGTATTGGGGGAGGCGACACTGAAGCTTTCTTT. It yields the protein CASSIGGGDTEAFF.

The chain carries TRBV19 and TRBJ2-3; 7 bases align to TRBD2. Germline-derived CDR1 and CDR2 are LNHDA and SQIVND (reference sequence). Germline trimming cut 5 bases from V and 6 bases from J; bases unmatched to any gene: 14. This CDR3 comprises 16 residues. Here the CDR3 DNA reads TGTGCCAGTAGTCCAGGGCTAGCGGTCTCGTTGGATACGCAGTATTTT. Encoded protein: CASSPGLAVSLDTQYF.

The chain recombines TRBV4-1 with TRBJ1-1; the match to TRBD1 covers 10 bases. This CDR3 has 15 amino acids. Trimming at V came to 1 base and at J to 3 bases, leaving 2 bases not matched to a gene. CDR1 is MGHRA and CDR2 is YSYEKL in the germline V gene. The CDR3 nucleotides are TGCGCCAGCAGCCAAGTGGGGACAGGGGACACTGAAGCTTTCTTT. It is translated as CASSQVGTGDTEAFF.

V usage is TRBV4-3 and J usage is TRBJ2-6; no reliable D call. The germline gives CDR1 LGHNA, CDR2 YSLEER. This CDR3 contains 15 residues. The ends were cut back, 0 bases at V and 4 bases at J, with 7 bases in the middle. The CDR3 protein is CASSQDAGGANVLTF. The CDR3, as DNA: TGCGCCAGCAGCCAAGATGCAGGCGGGGCCAACGTCCTGACTTTC.

CDR3 protein: CSVPGPPPGGYTF. The CDR3 coding sequence is TGCAGCGTTCCAGGGCCCCCCCCGGGCGGCTACACCTTC. This sequence joins TRBV29-1 and TRBJ1-2, with D tentatively TRBD1 (5 bases). Germline V CDR1 and CDR2: SQVTM, ANQGSEA. The CDR3 is made up of 13 amino acids. Trimming took 5 bases from V and 8 from J, leaving 18 bases between them. Full variable domain (outside the CDR3, taken from reference TRBV29-1 and TRBJ1-2): SAVISQKPSRDICQRGTSLTIQCQVDSQVTMMFWYRQQPGQSLTLIATANQGSEATYESGFVIDKFPISRPNLTFSTLTVSNMSPEDSSIYLCSVPGPPPGGYTFGSGTRLTVV.

This chain uses TRBV4-1 with TRBJ2-5, with D unresolved. CDR1 is MGHRA and CDR2 is YSYEKL in the germline V gene. This CDR3 has 13 amino acids. V gave up 1 base and J gave up 1 base, with 4 bases separating them. The CDR3 bases are TGCGCCAGCAGCCAAGTCGTCCAAGAGACCCAGTACTTC. Its protein is CASSQVVQETQYF.

Remarks on this clone: Its ends do not fully match the called genes, so a read error is possible. The chain links TRBV7-7 to TRBJ1-2; 7 bases match TRBD1. The CDR3 has 17 amino acids. CDR1 is SSHAT, CDR2 FNYEAQ, per germline (reference sequence). The CDR3 spells CASSFLSGQENNYGYTF. CDR3 coding DNA: TGTGCTAGCAGCTTTTTATCTGGACAGGAGAATAACTATGGCTACACCTTC.

To note about this clone: One end of the junction fails to match germline, which may point to a read error. Within the sample, other DNA sequences also encode this same CDR3. CDR3 in DNA: TGCGCCTGGAGTGTGGGTCCAGCGGGGACCTACGAGCAGTACTTC. Translating gives CAWSVGPAGTYEQYF. The gene calls are TRBV30 and TRBJ2-7; TRBD2 matches 7 bases. This CDR3 contains 15 residues. Germline loops: CDR1 GTSNPN, CDR2 SVGIG (reference sequence).

The V and J genes are TRBV5-1 and TRBJ1-1, with D unclear. V was pared by 0 bases and J by 0 bases, with 6 bases between. The CDR3 extends over 14 amino acids. CDR1 is SGHRS, CDR2 YFSETQ, per germline. The CDR3 spells CASSLEQVNTEAFF. The CDR3 DNA reads TGCGCCAGCAGCTTGGAGCAAGTGAACACTGAAGCTTTCTTT.

This clone was detected only a few times. The gene calls are TRBV7-8 and TRBJ2-1, with 7 bases lining up with TRBD1. With V trimmed by 4 bases and J by 7 bases, 10 bases remained unmatched. Per germline, CDR1 SGHVS and CDR2 FQNEAQ. The CDR3 loop spans 15 amino acids. The CDR3 spells CASSSELGQLNEQFF. The CDR3 DNA is TGTGCCAGCAGCTCAGAACTGGGACAGCTAAATGAGCAGTTCTTC.

The chain joins TRBV7-2 to TRBJ2-7; D may be TRBD2 (5 bases). The CDR3 length is 15 residues. Trimming left V 4 bases short and J 0 bases short, with 13 bases between. Germline V lookup: CDR1 SGHTA, CDR2 FQGNSA. CDR3 in amino acids: CASSSPPEGSYEQYF. The CDR3 DNA sequence: TGTGCCAGCAGCTCCCCCCCCGAGGGCTCCTACGAGCAGTACTTC.

This CDR3 reads CASSLTESTDTQYF. In DNA form, the CDR3 reads TGTGCCAGCAGTTTAACAGAAAGCACAGATACGCAGTATTTT. The chain recombines TRBV28 with TRBJ2-3; D gene unclear. CDR1 MDHEN and CDR2 SYDVKM come from the germline V gene. Trimming removed 2 bases at V and 0 bases at J, with 6 bases between. The CDR3 runs to 14 residues.

V gene TRBV15 combines with J gene TRBJ2-3; 12 bases fit TRBD2. Trimming took 5 bases from V and 3 from J; bases not matched to a gene: 3. The CDR3 consists of 15 residues. Germline V gives CDR1 LNHNV, CDR2 YYDKDF (reference sequence). This chain's CDR3 is CATSRTSGETDTQYF. The CDR3 nucleotides are TGTGCCACCAGCCGGACTAGCGGGGAAACAGATACGCAGTATTTT.

The chain recombines TRBV5-6 with TRBJ1-5, with TRBD1 as a possible D gene (5 bases). V gave up 0 bases and J gave up 2 bases, with 9 bases separating them. This CDR3 region has 15 residues. Germline CDR1 is SGHDT and CDR2 is YYEEEE. The CDR3 nucleotides read TGTGCCAGCAGCTTGGAGGGGCAGGGCAATCAGCCCCAGCATTTT. This gives the protein CASSLEGQGNQPQHF.

The chain has TRBV6-1 and TRBJ1-3; a possible D gene is TRBD1 (5 bases). Germline lookup yields CDR1 MNHNS and CDR2 SASEGT. V dropped 4 bases and J dropped 2 bases, with 15 bases sitting between them. This CDR3 has 16 residues. The CDR3 reads CASSVLRGVTGNTIYF. In DNA form, the CDR3 reads TGTGCCAGCAGTGTATTACGGGGGGTCACTGGAAACACCATATATTTT.

The chain joins TRBV27 to TRBJ2-7, with D uncertain. CDR3 length: 14 residues. Germline V gene lookup returns CDR1 MNHEY and CDR2 SMNVEV (reference sequence). V lost 4 bases and J lost 0, with 10 bases in between. The CDR3 here is CASSSYPGSYEQYF. For the CDR3, the DNA is TGTGCCAGCAGTTCCTATCCGGGCTCCTACGAGCAGTACTTC.

This rearrangement joins TRBV7-9 to TRBJ2-6, with D uncertain. V shed 5 bases and J shed 0 bases, with 5 bases lying between them. This CDR3 region has 14 residues. Germline assignment: CDR1 SEHNR and CDR2 FQNEAQ (reference sequence). CDR3 in amino acids: CASSPPSGANVLTF. CDR3 in DNA: TGTGCCAGCAGCCCTCCCTCTGGGGCCAACGTCCTGACTTTC. The full variable domain, in which reference TRBV7-9 and TRBJ2-6 provide the parts outside the CDR3, is DTGVSQNPRHKITKRGQNVTFRCDPISEHNRLYWYRQTLGQGPEFLTYFQNEAQLEKSRLLSDRFSAERPKGSFSTLEIQRTEQGDSAMYLCASSPPSGANVLTFGAGSRLTVL.

The V call is TRBV5-4, the J call TRBJ2-6; D gene ambiguous. Germline lookup yields CDR1 SGHNT and CDR2 YYREEE (reference sequence). V was clipped by 2 bases and J by 1 base, with 7 bases between them. The length of the CDR3 is 15 residues. The CDR3 loop reads CASSLTESGANVLTF. The CDR3 DNA sequence: TGTGCCAGCAGCTTAACCGAGTCTGGGGCCAACGTCCTGACTTTC.

The J gene is TRBJ2-7, the V gene TRBV7-9; possible D gene TRBD2, 5 bases. CDR1 and CDR2 (germline): SEHNR, FQNEAQ (reference sequence). This CDR3 is built from 13 residues. The V end lost 5 bases, the J end lost 2 bases, and 10 bases lay between the germline ends. The CDR3 bases are TGTGCCAGCAGCCCTGAGGGCACCTACGAGCAGTACTTC. Its translation: CASSPEGTYEQYF.

The chain employs TRBV9 and TRBJ2-5; TRBD2 aligns across 9 bases. The length of the CDR3 is 17 residues. J was trimmed by 1 base and V by 3 bases; bases with no gene match: 10. Germline CDR1 and CDR2: SGDLS and YYNGEE. The CDR3 here is CASSAPGSGGTQETQYF. Here the CDR3 DNA reads TGTGCCAGCAGCGCCCCGGGGAGCGGGGGGACCCAAGAGACCCAGTACTTC.

V is TRBV6-5 and J is TRBJ2-7; 9 nucleotides align to TRBD2. The CDR3 length is 16 residues. CDR1 is MNHEY and CDR2 is SVGAGI in the germline V gene. Unmatched junction bases numbered 9, after V lost 0 bases and J lost 6 bases. CDR3 sequence reads: CASSYSGLAGLGEQYF. In nucleotides, the CDR3 is TGTGCCAGCAGTTACTCGGGGCTAGCGGGACTTGGCGAGCAGTACTTC.